This T cell receptor (beta chain) stems from a study of T cell repertoires in cytomegalovirus infection. General observations from the study: Summed frequency of public TCR beta families distinguished CMV carriers with the relevant HLA. The study found HLA-C-restricted CMV-specific TCR beta clonotypes dominating the ex vivo response.

About this clonotype: Its cognate antigen is unknown.

Each CDR3 protein is one row after TCRdb ran MiXCR on the reads. The sample lists 300,000 to 400,000 distinct CDR3 sequences; 9.5% were seen once. There are 12 residues in the CDR3. Deletions cut 9 bases from V and 6 bases from J, with 12 bases between. CDR1 LNHDA and CDR2 SQIVND come from the germline V gene (reference sequence). The source is a human donor in good health (CMV status not recorded). Some clones in this sample may be carry-over from other donors' samples. Material for sequencing was PBMCs. The chain has TRBV19 and TRBJ2-4; D perhaps matches TRBD2 (6 bases). Written as DNA, the CDR3 is TGTGCCAGCGGAGGGTGGGGAAACATTCAGTACTTC. Its translation: CASGGWGNIQYF. The variable domain in full, completed from reference TRBV19 and TRBJ2-4, reads DGGITQSPKYLFRKEGQNVTLSCEQNLNHDAMYWYRQDPGQGLRLIYYSQIVNDFQKGDIAEGYSVSREKKESFPLTVTSAQKNPTAFYLCASGGWGNIQYFGAGTRLSVL.